Listed here is a single T cell receptor (beta chain). The antigen is undetermined. Together with a sample-barcoded 5' primer, a J-beta primer mix was included in a second PCR lasting roughly 6 to 12 cycles. With 12 random nucleotides, a template-switch adaptor tagged each individual cDNA molecule. MiXCR was run by TCRdb on the 5' RACE reads, yielding one entry per CDR3 protein. The table has 750,000 to 950,000 distinct CDR3 sequences, 53% seen once. The data belong to a study of blood T cells in healthy people across ages. Findings and limits, study-wide: Researchers said unsorted PBMCs prevented a conclusive naive versus antigen-experienced comparison.

This TCR came from an older man in good health. Sequencing was performed on blood.

This CDR3 is CASSLRSGGRNEQFF. The CDR3 DNA sequence: TGTGCCAGCAGCTTAAGAAGCGGAGGGAGGAATGAGCAGTTCTTC. This chain links TRBV7-2 with TRBJ2-1; perhaps TRBD2 as D (6 bases). Trimming removed 2 bases from V and 7 bases from J, with 15 bases in between. Germline loops: CDR1 SGHTA, CDR2 FQGNSA. This CDR3 spans 15 amino acids.